This TCR beta chain was documented in a study of OX40 agonist ivuxolimab in advanced cancers. Study-wide points: Partial responders at 0.1-3.0 mg/kg had among the lowest clonal expansion. On average, CD8+ T cells showed a greater number of expanded clones than CD4+. Some patients who did not respond also had low normalized T-cell clonal expansion.

The CDR3 loop spans 14 amino acids. Trimming removed 3 bases from V and 5 bases from J; junction bases left unmatched: 7. Germline loops: CDR1 SGHRS, CDR2 YFSETQ. To note about this clone: Antigen unknown.

The protocol was immunoSEQ multiplex PCR, while the TCRdb copy is restricted to in-frame clones and leaves out a portion. The sample lists about 72,000 clones, about 84% occurring once. The material sequenced was CD4+ or CD8+ T cells sorted from blood, taken in a trial of the OX40 agonist ivuxolimab. This chain uses TRBV5-1 with TRBJ2-5, with 7 bases that match TRBD1. The clonotype originates from an adult with an advanced solid tumor such as melanoma, head and neck, liver or kidney cancer. The CDR3 loop is CASSYQGVRETQYF. For the CDR3, the DNA is TGCGCCAGCAGCTACCAGGGGGTCCGGGAGACCCAGTACTTC. Variable domain in full (rest from reference TRBV5-1 and TRBJ2-5): KAGVTQTPRYLIKTRGQQVTLSCSPISGHRSVSWYQQTPGQGLQFLFEYFSETQRNKGNFPGRFSGRQFSNSRSEMNVSTLELGDSALYLCASSYQGVRETQYFGPGTRLLVL.